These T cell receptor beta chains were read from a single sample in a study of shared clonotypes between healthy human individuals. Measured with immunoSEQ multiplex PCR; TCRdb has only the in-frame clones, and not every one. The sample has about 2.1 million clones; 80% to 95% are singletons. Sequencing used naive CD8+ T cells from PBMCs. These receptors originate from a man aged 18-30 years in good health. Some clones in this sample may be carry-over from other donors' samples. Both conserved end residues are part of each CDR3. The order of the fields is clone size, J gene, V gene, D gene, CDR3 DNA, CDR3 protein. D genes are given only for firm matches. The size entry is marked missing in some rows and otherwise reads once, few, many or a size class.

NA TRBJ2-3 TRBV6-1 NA TGTGCCAGCAGTGAGACGGACAGATCGTCATTAGATACGCAGTATTTT CASSETDRSSLDTQYF
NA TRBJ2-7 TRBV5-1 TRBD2 TGCGCCAGCAGCTTTTATGCGGGAGCTGGGGAGCAGTACTTC CASSFYAGAGEQYF
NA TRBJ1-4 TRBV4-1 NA TGCGCCAGCAGCCAAGACGCCCTGACGGGTGAAAAACTGTTTTTT CASSQDALTGEKLFF
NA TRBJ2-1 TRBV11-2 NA TGTGCCAGCAGAAGCTTCATTGAGTATGAGCAGTTCTTC CASRSFIEYEQFF
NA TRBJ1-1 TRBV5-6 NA TGTGCCAGCAGCTTGGATACGTCCCCAGGGATCACTGAAGCTTTCTTT CASSLDTSPGITEAFF
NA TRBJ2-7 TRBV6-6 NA TGTGCCAGCAGTTACTCGACCCGGGATAACGAGCAGTACTTC CASSYSTRDNEQYF
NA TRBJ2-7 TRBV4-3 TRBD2 TGCGCCAGCAGCCAATTCCTAGCGGGAGGGTCCTACGAGCAGTACTTC CASSQFLAGGSYEQYF
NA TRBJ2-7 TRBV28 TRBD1 TGTGCCAGCAGTTTAGGCTTCGGACAGGGCAAGAGCTCCTACGAGCAGTACTTC CASSLGFGQGKSSYEQYF
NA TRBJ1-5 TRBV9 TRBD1 TGTGCCAGCAGCGCAGGACAGGCCGTCAATCAGCCCCAGCATTTT CASSAGQAVNQPQHF
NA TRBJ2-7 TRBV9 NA TGTGCCAGCAGCGTAGATCTTGTCGAGCAGTACTTC CASSVDLVEQYF
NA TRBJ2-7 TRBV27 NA TGTGCCAGCAGCAGTCCCTTTGGGAGCTACGAGCAGTACTTC CASSSPFGSYEQYF
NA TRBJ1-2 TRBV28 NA TGTGCCAGCAGTCCGGACAGACTACGCTATGGCTACACCTTC CASSPDRLRYGYTF
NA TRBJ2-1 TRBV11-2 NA TGTGCCAGCAGCTTAGATCGCGTTGGCTCCCATGAGCAGTTCTTC CASSLDRVGSHEQFF
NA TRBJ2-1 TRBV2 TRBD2 TGTGCCAGCAGGGAACATGTAGCGGGAGTCAACTACAATGAGCAGTTCTTC CASREHVAGVNYNEQFF
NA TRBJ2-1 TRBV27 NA TGTGCCAGCAGCTCCGTCGGGGGCGCTGAGCAGTTCTTC CASSSVGGAEQFF
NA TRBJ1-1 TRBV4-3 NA TGCGCCAGCAGCCAAGACATGTACGTAGGACAGTCTAACACTGAAGCTTTCTTT CASSQDMYVGQSNTEAFF
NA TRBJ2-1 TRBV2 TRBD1 TGTGCCAGCAGTGAACTCCCCCATGACAGGGATATACCCAATGAGCAGTTCTTC CASSELPHDRDIPNEQFF
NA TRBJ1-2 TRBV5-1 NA TGCGCCAGTAGGCCGGCAGAAACTAACTATGGCTACACCTTC CASRPAETNYGYTF
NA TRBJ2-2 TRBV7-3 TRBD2 TGTGCCAGTGGGACTAGCGGATACACCGGGGAGCTGTTTTTT CASGTSGYTGELFF
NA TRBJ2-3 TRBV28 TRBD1 TGTGCCAGCATAGGGCGAACAGGGGGCACTGGGACAGATACGCAGTATTTT CASIGRTGGTGTDTQYF
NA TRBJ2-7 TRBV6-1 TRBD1 TGTGCCAGCAGCTTACAGGGGGACCTCTTCTACGAGCAGTACTTC CASSLQGDLFYEQYF
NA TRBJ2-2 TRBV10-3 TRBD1 TGTGCCATCAGTGATCGTGGACAGGGGGCGAACACCGGGGAGCTGTTTTTT CAISDRGQGANTGELFF
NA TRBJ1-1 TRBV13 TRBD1 TGTGCCAGCAGCTTAGCCAGGGACAGGACCGTAAGGGCTTTCTTT CASSLARDRTVRAFF
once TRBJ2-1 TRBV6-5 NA TGTGCCAGCAGTTACAATCGACTAGTTGTGCAGTTCTTC CASSYNRLVVQFF
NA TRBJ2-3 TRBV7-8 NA TGTGCCAGCAGCTCTTCGACCCCAGATACGCAGTATTTT CASSSSTPDTQYF
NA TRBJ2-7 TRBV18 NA TGTGCCAGCTCACCACCGGCAGGAAACTACGAGCAGTACTTC CASSPPAGNYEQYF
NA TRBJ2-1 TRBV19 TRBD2 TGTGCCAGTAGTCCCCGCCCGGGACTAGCGTCAAATGAGCAGTTCTTC CASSPRPGLASNEQFF
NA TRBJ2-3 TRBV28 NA TGTGCCAGCAGTTTATCGTTCGGTTCAGATACGCAGTATTTT CASSLSFGSDTQYF
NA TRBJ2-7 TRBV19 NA TGTGCCAGTAGAACCGGGACGGGTCCCTACGAGCAGTACTTC CASRTGTGPYEQYF
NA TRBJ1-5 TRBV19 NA TGTGCCAGTAGTATAGACCGGACCCGGAATCAGCCCCAGCATTTT CASSIDRTRNQPQHF
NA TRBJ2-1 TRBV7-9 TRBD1 TGTGCCAGCAGCCTTGGGACAGGGACGTACAATGAGCAGTTCTTC CASSLGTGTYNEQFF
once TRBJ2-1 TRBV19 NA TGTGCCAGTAGTATCGGCCCGAACAATGAGCAGTTCTTC CASSIGPNNEQFF
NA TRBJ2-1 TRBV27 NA TGTGCCAGCAGTAAACAGGGAATGAATGAGCAGTTCTTC CASSKQGMNEQFF
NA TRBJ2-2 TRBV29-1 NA TGCAGCGTAATGGGACATAACACCGGGGAGCTGTTTTTT CSVMGHNTGELFF
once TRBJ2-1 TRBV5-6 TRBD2 TGTGCCAGTTCGACTAGCGGGGGGAATGAGCAGTTCTTC CASSTSGGNEQFF